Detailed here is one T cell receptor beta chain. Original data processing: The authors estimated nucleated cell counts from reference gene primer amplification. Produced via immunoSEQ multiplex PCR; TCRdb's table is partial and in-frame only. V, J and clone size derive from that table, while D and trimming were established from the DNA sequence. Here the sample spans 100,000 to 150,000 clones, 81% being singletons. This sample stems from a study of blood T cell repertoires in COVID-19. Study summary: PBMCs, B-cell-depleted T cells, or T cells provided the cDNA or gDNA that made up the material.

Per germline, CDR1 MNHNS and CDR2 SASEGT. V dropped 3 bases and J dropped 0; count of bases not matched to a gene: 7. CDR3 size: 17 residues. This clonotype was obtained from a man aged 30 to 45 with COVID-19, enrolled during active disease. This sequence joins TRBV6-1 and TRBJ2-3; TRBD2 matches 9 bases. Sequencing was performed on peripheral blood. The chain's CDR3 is CASSDTRAGGSTDTQYF. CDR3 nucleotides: TGTGCCAGCAGTGACACTCGAGCGGGGGGAAGCACAGATACGCAGTATTTT.